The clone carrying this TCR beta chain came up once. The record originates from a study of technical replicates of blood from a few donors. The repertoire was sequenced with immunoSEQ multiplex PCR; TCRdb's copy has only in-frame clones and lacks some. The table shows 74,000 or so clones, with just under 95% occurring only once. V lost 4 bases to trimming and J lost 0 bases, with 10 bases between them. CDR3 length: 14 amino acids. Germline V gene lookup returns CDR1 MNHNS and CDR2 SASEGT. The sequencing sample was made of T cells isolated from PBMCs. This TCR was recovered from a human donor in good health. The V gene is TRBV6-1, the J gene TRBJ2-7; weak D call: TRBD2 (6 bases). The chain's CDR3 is CASSGTTFSYEQYF. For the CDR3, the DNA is TGTGCCAGCAGTGGGACTACCTTCTCCTACGAGCAGTACTTC.